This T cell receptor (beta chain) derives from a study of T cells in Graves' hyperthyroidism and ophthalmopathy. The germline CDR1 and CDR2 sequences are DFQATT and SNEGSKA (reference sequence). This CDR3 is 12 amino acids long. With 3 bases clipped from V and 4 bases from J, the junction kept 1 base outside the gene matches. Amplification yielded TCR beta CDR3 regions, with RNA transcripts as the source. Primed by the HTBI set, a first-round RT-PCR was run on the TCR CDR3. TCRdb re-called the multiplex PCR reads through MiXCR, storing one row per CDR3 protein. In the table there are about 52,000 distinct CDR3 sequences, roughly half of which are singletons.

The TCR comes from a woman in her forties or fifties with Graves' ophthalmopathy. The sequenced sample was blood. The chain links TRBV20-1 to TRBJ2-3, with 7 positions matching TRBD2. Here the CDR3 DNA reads TGCAGTGCTAGCGCGGGGGCAGATACGCAGTATTTT. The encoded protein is CSASAGADTQYF.